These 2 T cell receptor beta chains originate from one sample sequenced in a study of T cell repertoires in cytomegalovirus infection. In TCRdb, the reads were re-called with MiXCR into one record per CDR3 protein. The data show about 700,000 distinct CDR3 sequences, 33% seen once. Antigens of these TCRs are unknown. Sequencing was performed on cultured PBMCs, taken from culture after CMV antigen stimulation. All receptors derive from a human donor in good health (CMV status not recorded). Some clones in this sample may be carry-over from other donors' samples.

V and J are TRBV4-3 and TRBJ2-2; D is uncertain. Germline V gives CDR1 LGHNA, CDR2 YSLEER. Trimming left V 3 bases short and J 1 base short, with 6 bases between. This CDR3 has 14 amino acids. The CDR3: CASSHHKNTGELFF. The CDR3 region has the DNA TGCGCCAGCAGCCACCATAAGAACACCGGGGAGCTGTTTTTT.

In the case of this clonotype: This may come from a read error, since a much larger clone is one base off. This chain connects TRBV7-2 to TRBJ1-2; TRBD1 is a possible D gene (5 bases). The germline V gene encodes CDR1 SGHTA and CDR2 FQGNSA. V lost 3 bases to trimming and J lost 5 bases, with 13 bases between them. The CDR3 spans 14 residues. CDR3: CTSSLVREAYGYTF. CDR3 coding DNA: TGTACCAGCAGCTTGGTCAGGGAAGCTTATGGCTACACCTTC.